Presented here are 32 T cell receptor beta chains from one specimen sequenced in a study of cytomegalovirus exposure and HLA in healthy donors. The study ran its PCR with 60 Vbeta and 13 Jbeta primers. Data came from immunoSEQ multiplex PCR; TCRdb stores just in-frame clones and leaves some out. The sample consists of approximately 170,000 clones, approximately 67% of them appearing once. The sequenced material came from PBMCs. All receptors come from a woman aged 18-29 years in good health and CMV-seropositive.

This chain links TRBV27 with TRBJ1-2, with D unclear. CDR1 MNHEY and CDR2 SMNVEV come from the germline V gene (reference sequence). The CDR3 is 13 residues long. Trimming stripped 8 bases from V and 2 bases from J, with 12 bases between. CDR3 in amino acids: CASSPLENYGYTF. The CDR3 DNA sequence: TGTGCCAGCTCTCCCTTAGAGAACTATGGCTACACCTTC.

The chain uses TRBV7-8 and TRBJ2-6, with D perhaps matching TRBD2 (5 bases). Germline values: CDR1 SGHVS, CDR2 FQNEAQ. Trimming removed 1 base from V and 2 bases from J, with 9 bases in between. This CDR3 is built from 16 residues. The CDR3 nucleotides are TGTGCCAGCAGCTTAGGCCTCGGGGCTGGGGCCAACGTCCTGACTTTC. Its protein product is CASSLGLGAGANVLTF.

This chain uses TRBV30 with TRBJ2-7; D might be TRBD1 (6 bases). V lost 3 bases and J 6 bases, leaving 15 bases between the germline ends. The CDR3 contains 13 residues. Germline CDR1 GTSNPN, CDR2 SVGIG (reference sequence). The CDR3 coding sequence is TGTGCCTGGAGCCCTATTGGGGGCAGCGAGCAGTACTTC. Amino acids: CAWSPIGGSEQYF.

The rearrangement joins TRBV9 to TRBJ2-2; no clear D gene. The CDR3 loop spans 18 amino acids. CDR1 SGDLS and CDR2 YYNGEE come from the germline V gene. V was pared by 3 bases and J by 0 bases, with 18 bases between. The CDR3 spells CASSAPQATPSNTGELFF. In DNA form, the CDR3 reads TGTGCCAGCAGCGCCCCCCAGGCGACCCCCTCGAACACCGGGGAGCTGTTTTTT.

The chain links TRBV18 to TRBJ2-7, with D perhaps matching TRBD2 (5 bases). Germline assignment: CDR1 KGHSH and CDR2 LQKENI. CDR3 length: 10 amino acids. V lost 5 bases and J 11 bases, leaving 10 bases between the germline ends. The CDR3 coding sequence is TGTGCCAGCTCATCGGCGAGGGAGTACTTC. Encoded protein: CASSSAREYF.

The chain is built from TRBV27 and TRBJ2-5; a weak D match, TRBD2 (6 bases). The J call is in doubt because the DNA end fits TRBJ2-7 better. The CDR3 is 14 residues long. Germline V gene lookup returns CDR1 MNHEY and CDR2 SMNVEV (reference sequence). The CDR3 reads CASSLGLATYEQYF. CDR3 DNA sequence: TGTGCCAGCAGTTTAGGGCTAGCGACCTACGAGCAGTACTTC.

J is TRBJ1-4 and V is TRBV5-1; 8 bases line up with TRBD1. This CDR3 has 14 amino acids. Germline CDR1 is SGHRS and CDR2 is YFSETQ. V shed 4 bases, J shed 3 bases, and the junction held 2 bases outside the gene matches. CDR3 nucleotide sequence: TGCGCCAGCAGCCCGGGACAGGCTAATGAAAAACTGTTTTTT. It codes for CASSPGQANEKLFF.

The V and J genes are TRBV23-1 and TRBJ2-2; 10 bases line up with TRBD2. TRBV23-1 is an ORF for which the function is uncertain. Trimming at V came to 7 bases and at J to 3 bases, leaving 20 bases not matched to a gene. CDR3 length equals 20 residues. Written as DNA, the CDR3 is TGCGCCAGCAACCAACCCGGGGTAGCGGGAGGATCGGTGGACACCGGGGAGCTGTTTTTT. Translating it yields CASNQPGVAGGSVDTGELFF.

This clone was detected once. The CDR3 region has the DNA TGTGCCAGCAGATTAGGAGGGAAGCAACCCCAGCATTTT. Amino acid sequence: CASRLGGKQPQHF. This chain connects TRBV28 to TRBJ1-5; D gene uncertain. Between the trimmed V and J ends, which lost 6 bases and 10 bases, there was a span of 16 bases. Germline V gives CDR1 MDHEN, CDR2 SYDVKM. This CDR3 has 13 residues. Using reference TRBV28 and TRBJ1-5 for the parts outside the CDR3, the full variable domain is DVKVTQSSRYLVKRTGEKVFLECVQDMDHENMFWYRQDPGLGLRLIYFSYDVKMKEKGDIPEGYSVSREKKERFSLILESASTNQTSMYLCASRLGGKQPQHFGDGTRLSIL.

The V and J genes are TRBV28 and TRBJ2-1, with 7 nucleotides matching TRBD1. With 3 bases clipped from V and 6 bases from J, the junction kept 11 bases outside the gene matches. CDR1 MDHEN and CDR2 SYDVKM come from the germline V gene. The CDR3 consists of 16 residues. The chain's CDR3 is CASSFPDRVQSNEQFF. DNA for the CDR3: TGTGCCAGCAGTTTCCCCGACAGGGTCCAGAGCAATGAGCAGTTCTTC.

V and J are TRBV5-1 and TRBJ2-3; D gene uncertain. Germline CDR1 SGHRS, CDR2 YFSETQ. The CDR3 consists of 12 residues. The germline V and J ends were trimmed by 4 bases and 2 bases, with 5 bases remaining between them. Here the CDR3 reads CASSVNTDTQYF. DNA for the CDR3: TGCGCCAGCAGCGTAAACACAGATACGCAGTATTTT. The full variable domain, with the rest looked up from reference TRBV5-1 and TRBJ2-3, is KAGVTQTPRYLIKTRGQQVTLSCSPISGHRSVSWYQQTPGQGLQFLFEYFSETQRNKGNFPGRFSGRQFSNSRSEMNVSTLELGDSALYLCASSVNTDTQYFGPGTRLTVL.

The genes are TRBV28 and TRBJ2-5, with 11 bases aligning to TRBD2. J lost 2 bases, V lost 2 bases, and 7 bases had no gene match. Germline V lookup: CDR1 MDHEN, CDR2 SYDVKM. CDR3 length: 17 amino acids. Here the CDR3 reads CASSLSRLAGLQETQYF. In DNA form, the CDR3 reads TGTGCCAGCAGTTTAAGTCGACTAGCGGGGTTACAAGAGACCCAGTACTTC.

CDR3 nucleotides: TGTGCCAGTTCCCAAGCACGCGGAACTAGCACAGATACGCAGTATTTT. Encoded protein: CASSQARGTSTDTQYF. The chain links TRBV9 to TRBJ2-3; D unclear. The CDR3 is 16 residues long. Trimming took 8 bases from V and 0 from J, leaving 19 bases between them. Germline CDR1 is SGDLS and CDR2 is YYNGEE.

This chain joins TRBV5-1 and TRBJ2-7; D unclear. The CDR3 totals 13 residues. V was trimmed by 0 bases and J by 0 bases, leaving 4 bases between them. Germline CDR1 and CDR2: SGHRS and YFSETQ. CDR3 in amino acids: CASSLGHSYEQYF. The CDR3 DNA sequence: TGCGCCAGCAGCTTGGGGCACTCCTACGAGCAGTACTTC.

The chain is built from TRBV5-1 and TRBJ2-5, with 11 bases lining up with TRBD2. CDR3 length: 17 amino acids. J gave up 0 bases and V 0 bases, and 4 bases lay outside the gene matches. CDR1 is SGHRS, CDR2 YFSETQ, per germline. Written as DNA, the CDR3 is TGCGCCAGCAGCTTGGGACTAGCGGGGAGGTACCAAGAGACCCAGTACTTC. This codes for CASSLGLAGRYQETQYF.

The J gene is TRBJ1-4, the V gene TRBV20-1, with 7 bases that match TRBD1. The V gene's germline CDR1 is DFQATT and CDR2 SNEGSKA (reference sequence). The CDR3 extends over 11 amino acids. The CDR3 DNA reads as TGCAGCCTGAAAAAGGGACAGAGTCTGTTTTTT. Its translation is CSLKKGQSLFF.

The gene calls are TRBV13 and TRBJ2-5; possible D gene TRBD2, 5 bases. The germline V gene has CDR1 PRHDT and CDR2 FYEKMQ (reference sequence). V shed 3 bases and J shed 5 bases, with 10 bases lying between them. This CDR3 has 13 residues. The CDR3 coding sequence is TGTGCCAGCAGCTTTTACGGCGGGGAGACCCAGTACTTC. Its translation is CASSFYGGETQYF.

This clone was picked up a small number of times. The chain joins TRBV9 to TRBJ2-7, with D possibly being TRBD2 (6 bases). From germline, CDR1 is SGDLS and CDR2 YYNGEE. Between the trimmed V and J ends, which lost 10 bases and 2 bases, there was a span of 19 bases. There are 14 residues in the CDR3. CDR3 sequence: CASSDGAGPYEQYF. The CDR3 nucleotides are TGTGCCTCGAGCGACGGAGCGGGCCCCTACGAGCAGTACTTC. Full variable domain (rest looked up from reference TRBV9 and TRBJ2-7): DSGVTQTPKHLITATGQRVTLRCSPRSGDLSVYWYQQSLDQGLQFLIQYYNGEERAKGNILERFSAQQFPDLHSELNLSSLELGDSALYFCASSDGAGPYEQYFGPGTRLTVT.

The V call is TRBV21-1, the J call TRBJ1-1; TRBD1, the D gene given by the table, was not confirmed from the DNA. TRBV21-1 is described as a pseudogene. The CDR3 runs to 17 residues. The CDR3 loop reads CASSKDGRVVGNTEAFF. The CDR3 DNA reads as TGTGCCAGCAGCAAAGACGGCAGGGTGGTCGGGAACACTGAAGCTTTCTTT.

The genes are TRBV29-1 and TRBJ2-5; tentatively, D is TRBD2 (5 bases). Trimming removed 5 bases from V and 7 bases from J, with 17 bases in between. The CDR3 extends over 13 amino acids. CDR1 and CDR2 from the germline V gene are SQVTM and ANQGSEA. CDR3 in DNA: TGCAGCGTTAGCGGAGCGACCGGTGGGACCCAGTACTTC. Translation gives CSVSGATGGTQYF.

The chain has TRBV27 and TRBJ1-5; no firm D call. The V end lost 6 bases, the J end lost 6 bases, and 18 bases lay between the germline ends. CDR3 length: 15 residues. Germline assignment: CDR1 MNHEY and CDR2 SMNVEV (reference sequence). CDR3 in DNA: TGTGCCAGCAGGGGAGGAGGGAGGGTCAGTCAGCCCCAGCATTTT. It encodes CASRGGGRVSQPQHF.

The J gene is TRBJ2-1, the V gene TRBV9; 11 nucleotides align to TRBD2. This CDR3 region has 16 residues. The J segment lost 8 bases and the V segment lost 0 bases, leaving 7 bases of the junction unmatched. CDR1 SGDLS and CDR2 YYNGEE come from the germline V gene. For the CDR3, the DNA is TGTGCCAGCAGCGTAGTAGCGGGAGGGCTCATCGATGAGCAGTTCTTC. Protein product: CASSVVAGGLIDEQFF.

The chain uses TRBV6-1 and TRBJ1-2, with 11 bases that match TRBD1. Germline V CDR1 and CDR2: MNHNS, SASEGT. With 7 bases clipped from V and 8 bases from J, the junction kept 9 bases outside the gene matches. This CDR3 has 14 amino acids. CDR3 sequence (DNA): TGTGCCAGCACCCGGACAGGGGGCGCGCGGGGCTACACCTTC. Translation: CASTRTGGARGYTF.

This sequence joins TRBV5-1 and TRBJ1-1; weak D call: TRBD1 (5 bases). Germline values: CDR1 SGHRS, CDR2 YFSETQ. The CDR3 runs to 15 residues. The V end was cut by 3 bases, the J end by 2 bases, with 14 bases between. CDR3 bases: TGCGCCAGCAGCTCCATTGGGGGGATTAACACTGAAGCTTTCTTT. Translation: CASSSIGGINTEAFF.

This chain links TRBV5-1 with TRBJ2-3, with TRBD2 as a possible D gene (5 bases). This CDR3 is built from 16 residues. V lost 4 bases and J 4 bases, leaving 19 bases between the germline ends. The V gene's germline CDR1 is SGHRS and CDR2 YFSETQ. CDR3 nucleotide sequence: TGCGCCAGCAGCCTGGGCCGGAGGCCCTCGGCAGATACGCAGTATTTT. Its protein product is CASSLGRRPSADTQYF.

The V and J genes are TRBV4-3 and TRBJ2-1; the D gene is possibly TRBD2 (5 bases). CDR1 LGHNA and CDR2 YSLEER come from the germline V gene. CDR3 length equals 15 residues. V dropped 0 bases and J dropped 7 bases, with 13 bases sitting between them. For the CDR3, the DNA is TGCGCCAGCAGCCAAGATTTCCCCTCGGGGAATGAGCAGTTCTTC. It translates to CASSQDFPSGNEQFF.

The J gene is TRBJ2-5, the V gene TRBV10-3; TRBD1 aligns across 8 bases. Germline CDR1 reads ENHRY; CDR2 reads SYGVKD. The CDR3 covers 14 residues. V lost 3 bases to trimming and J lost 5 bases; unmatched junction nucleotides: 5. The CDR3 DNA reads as TGTGCCATCAGTGACCAGACAGGGGTCGAGACCCAGTACTTC. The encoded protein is CAISDQTGVETQYF.

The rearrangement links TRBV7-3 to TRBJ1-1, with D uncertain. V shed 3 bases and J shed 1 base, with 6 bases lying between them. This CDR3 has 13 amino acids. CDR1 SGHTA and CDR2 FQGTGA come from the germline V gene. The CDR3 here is CASSLGRNTEAFF. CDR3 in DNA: TGTGCCAGCAGCTTGGGCAGGAACACTGAAGCTTTCTTT.

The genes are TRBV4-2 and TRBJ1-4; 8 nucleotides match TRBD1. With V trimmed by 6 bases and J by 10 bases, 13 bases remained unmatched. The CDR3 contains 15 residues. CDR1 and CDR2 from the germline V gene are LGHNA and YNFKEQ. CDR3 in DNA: TGTGCCAGCAGTCCCAGTGCCGGGACAGGCACAAAACTGTTTTTT. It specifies CASSPSAGTGTKLFF.

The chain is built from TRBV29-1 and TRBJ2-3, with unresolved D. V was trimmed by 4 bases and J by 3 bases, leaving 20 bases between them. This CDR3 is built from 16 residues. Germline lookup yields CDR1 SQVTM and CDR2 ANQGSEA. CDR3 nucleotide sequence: TGCAGCGTTGCGGATCCTTTACGACCACAGACAGATACGCAGTATTTT. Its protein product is CSVADPLRPQTDTQYF.

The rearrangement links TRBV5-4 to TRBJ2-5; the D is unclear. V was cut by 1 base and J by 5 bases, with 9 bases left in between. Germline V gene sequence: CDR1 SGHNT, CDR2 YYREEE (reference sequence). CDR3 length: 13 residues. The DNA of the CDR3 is TGTGCCAGCAGCTTGTACGGTACGGAGACCCAGTACTTC. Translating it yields CASSLYGTETQYF.

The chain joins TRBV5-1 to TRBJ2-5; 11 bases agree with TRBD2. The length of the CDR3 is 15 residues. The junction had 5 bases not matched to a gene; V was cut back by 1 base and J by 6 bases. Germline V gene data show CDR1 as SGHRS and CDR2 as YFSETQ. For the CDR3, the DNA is TGCGCCAGCAGCTTGACTAGCGGGAGCGTGAAGACCCAGTACTTC. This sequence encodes CASSLTSGSVKTQYF.